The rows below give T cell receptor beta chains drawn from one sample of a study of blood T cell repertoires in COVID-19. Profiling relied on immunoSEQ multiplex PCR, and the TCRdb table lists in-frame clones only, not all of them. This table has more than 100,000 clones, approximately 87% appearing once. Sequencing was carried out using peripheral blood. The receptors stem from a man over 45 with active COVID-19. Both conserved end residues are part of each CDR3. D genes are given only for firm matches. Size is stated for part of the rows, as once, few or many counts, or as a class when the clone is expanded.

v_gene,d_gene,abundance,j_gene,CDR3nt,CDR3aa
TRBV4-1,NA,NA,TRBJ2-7,TGCGCCAGCAGCCAAACCGGGAGCTCCTACGAGCAGTACTTC,CASSQTGSSYEQYF
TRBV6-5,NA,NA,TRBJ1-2,TGTGCCAGCTCTCCGGACATCGACTATGGCTACACCTTC,CASSPDIDYGYTF
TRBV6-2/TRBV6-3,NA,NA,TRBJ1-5,TGTGCCAGCAGTGACGGACAGTCGGTCAATCAGCCCCAGCATTTT,CASSDGQSVNQPQHF
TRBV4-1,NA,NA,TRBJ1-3,TGCGCCAGCAGCCCCCAAGGAGCATCTGGAAACACCATATATTTT,CASSPQGASGNTIYF
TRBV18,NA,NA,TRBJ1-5,TGTGCCAGCTCATCGACAGATAGCAATCAGCCCCAGCATTTT,CASSSTDSNQPQHF
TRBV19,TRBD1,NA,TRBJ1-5,TGTGCCAGTAGTCAACAGGGGTTCAATCAGCCCCAGCATTTT,CASSQQGFNQPQHF
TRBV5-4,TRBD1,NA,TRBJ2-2,TGTGCCAGCAGCTTGCAACAGGGGATACCCGGGGAGCTGTTTTTT,CASSLQQGIPGELFF
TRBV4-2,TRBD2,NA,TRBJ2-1,TGTGCCAGCAGCCAAGATCGACTAGCGGGGGGGGTCGACAATGAGCAGTTCTTC,CASSQDRLAGGVDNEQFF
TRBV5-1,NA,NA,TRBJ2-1,TGCGCCAGCAGCTTGGCAGGGGACCACTCGAATGAGCAGTTCTTC,CASSLAGDHSNEQFF
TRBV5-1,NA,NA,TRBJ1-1,TGCGCCAGCAGCTTGGCCTGGTCGGGTAACACTGAAGCTTTCTTT,CASSLAWSGNTEAFF
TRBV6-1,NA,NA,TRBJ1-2,TGTGCCAGCAGTGAAACAGGTTATGGCTACACCTTC,CASSETGYGYTF
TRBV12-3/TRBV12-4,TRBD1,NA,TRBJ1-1,TGTGCCAGCAGTTTGTCACAGGGGGAAGCTTTCTTT,CASSLSQGEAFF
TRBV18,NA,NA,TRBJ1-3,TGTGCCAGCTCACCGGGGAGGGTTGACACCATATATTTT,CASSPGRVDTIYF
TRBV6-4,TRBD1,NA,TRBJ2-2,TGTGCCAGCAGTGACTCAGGGGGGGACAGGGGACCAAACACCGGGGAGCTGTTTTTT,CASSDSGGDRGPNTGELFF
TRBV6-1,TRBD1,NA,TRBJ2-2,TGTGCCAGCAGTGAAGAATTTCGGGACAGGGTCAAGGGGGGGGAGCTGTTTTTT,CASSEEFRDRVKGGELFF
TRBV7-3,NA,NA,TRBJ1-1,TGTGCCAGCAGCCCTGGACAGAACACTGAAGCTTTCTTT,CASSPGQNTEAFF
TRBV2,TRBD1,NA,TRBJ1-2,TGTGCCAGCAGTTCTCTGACAGGGGGCCATGGCTACACCTTC,CASSSLTGGHGYTF
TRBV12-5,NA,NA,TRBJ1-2,TGTGCTAGTGGTTTGGTAAACAGCTATGGCTACACCTTC,CASGLVNSYGYTF
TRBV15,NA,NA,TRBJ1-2,TGTGCCACCAGCAGAGATCGCCGGGATCGGGGCTACACCTTC,CATSRDRRDRGYTF
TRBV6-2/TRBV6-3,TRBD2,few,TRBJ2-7,TGTGCCAGCAGTTACCAGAGGACTAGCGGGGGGCCAGGCTACGAGCAGTACTTC,CASSYQRTSGGPGYEQYF
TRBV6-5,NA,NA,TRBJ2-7,TGTGCCAGCAGTTACGGGCGGGGGCTCAACGAGCAGTACTTC,CASSYGRGLNEQYF
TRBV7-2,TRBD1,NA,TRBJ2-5,TGTGCCAGCAGCAGGGACAGAATAGGAGAGACCCAGTACTTC,CASSRDRIGETQYF
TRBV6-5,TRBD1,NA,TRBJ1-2,TGTGCCAGCAGTTACTCAGGGGGCAGGCGCATTAATGGCTACACCTTC,CASSYSGGRRINGYTF
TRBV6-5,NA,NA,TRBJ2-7,TGTGCCAGCAGTTACGGAGGCCTGATCTACGAGCAGTACTTC,CASSYGGLIYEQYF
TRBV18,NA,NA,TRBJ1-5,TGTGCCAGCTCACGGGGAGCCAATCAGCCCCAGCATTTT,CASSRGANQPQHF
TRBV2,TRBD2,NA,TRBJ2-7,TGTGCCAGCACCGGGACTACCGCCTTGCAGTACTTC,CASTGTTALQYF
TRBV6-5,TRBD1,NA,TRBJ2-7,TGTGCCAGCAGTCGGACAGGCCTTACGTACGAGCAGTACTTC,CASSRTGLTYEQYF
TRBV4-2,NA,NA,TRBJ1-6,TGTGCCAGCAGCCAAGATTATCGGCAGGTCCCTGGGCCCCTCCACTTT,CASSQDYRQVPGPLHF
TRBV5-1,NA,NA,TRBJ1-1,TGCGCCAGCAGCTTAGCCGACAGGAACACTGAAGCTTTCTTT,CASSLADRNTEAFF
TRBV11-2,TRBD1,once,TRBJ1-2,TGTGCCAGCAGCCCCCCGGGACAGGAGGGGGGTGGCTACACCTTC,CASSPPGQEGGGYTF
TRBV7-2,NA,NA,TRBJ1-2,TGTGCCAGCAACCGAGAGGCGTACTATGGCTACACCTTC,CASNREAYYGYTF
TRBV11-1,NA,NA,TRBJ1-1,TGTGCCAGCAGCTTGTGGGGCAGTAACACTGAAGCTTTCTTT,CASSLWGSNTEAFF
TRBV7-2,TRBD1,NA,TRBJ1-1,TGTGCCAGCAGCTCTCCTACAGGGGCTCCTAACACTGAAGCTTTCTTT,CASSSPTGAPNTEAFF
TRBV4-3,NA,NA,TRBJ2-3,TGCGCCAGCAGCCAAGCGCTGTTACTAGATAGCACAGATACGCAGTATTTT,CASSQALLLDSTDTQYF
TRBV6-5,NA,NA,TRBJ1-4,TGTGCCAGCAGACCATCAGGGCGCCCATCTCAACTGTTTTTT,CASRPSGRPSQLFF
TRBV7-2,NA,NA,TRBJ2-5,TGTGCCAGCAGCCCCGCCAAGTCCCCGAGCCAGTACTTC,CASSPAKSPSQYF
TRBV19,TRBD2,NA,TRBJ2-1,TGTGCCAGTAGTATGGCTAGCGGGGGGGCCTATGAGCAGTTCTTC,CASSMASGGAYEQFF
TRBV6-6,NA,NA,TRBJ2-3,TGTGCCAGCAGTTCCCAGGGGGGTGGAGATACGCAGTATTTT,CASSSQGGGDTQYF
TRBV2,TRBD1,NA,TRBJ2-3,TGTGCCAGCACTGGGAGCTCTCAGGGGGCAAGTACGCAGTATTTT,CASTGSSQGASTQYF
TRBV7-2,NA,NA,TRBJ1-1,TGTGCCAGCAGCTTGACAGAGAACACTGAAGCTTTCTTT,CASSLTENTEAFF
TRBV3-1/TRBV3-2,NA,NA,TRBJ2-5,TGTGCCAGCAGCCAAGCGGCCAGGGGAGCGCAAGAGACCCAGTACTTC,CASSQAARGAQETQYF
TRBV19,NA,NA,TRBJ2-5,TGTGCCAGTAGTCCCCAGGTATTACTCCAAGAGACCCAGTACTTC,CASSPQVLLQETQYF
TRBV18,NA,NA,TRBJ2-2,TGTGCCAGCTCACCACTTTCGGTTGCCGGGGAGCTGTTTTTT,CASSPLSVAGELFF
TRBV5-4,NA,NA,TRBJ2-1,TGTGCCAGCAGCTTAGGCCAGGGAAGGATAAATGAGCAGTTCTTC,CASSLGQGRINEQFF
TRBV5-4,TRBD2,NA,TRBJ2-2,TGTGCCAGCAGCTTAGCTGCGGGGGGGACCGGGGAGCTGTTTTTT,CASSLAAGGTGELFF